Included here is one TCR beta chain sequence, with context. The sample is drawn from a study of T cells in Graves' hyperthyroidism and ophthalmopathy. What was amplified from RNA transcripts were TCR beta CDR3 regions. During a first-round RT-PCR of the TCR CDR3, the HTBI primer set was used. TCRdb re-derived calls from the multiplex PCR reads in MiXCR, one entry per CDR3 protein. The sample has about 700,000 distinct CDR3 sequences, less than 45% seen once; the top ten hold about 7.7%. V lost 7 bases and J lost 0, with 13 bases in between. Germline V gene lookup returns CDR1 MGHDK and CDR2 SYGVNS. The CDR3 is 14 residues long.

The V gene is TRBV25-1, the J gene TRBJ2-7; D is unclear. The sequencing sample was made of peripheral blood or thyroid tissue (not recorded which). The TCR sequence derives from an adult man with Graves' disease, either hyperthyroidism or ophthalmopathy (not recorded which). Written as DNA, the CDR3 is TGTGCCAGCAATGGCCCTAGGAGCTCCTACGAGCAGTACTTC. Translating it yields CASNGPRSSYEQYF.